A single sample gave rise to the 10 T cell receptor beta chains below, sequenced in a study of blood T cell repertoires in COVID-19. Method: immunoSEQ multiplex PCR; TCRdb's copy keeps in-frame clones and lacks some. The sample includes approximately 300,000 clones, 90% of them seen just once. The sample consisted of PBMCs or T cells enriched from blood (not recorded which). All receptors derive from a woman aged 18-35 years with acute COVID-19.

This chain links TRBV7-8 with TRBJ2-1; 14 bases are shared with TRBD2. This CDR3 region has 16 residues. In germline, CDR1 is SGHVS, CDR2 FQNEAQ. Trimming cost V 2 bases and J 12 bases; bases outside gene matches: 9. DNA of the CDR3: TGTGCCAGCAGCTTAATAGGGACTAGCGGGAGATGGGGGCAGTTCTTC. Translating gives CASSLIGTSGRWGQFF.

This sequence joins TRBV4-1 and TRBJ1-5; 7 bases are shared with TRBD1. There are 16 residues in the CDR3. V lost 0 bases, J lost 4 bases, and 6 bases stayed unmatched. Germline CDR1 and CDR2: MGHRA and YSYEKL. In DNA, the CDR3 is TGCGCCAGCAGCCAAGAGGGGGACAGAGGAAATCAGCCCCAGCATTTT. The encoded protein is CASSQEGDRGNQPQHF.

The chain has TRBV28 and TRBJ2-6; D gene unclear. This CDR3 comprises 16 residues. The ends were cut back, 6 bases at V and 0 bases at J, with 12 bases in the middle. Looked up from germline, CDR1 is MDHEN and CDR2 is SYDVKM. In DNA form, the CDR3 reads TGTGCCAGCAGCCGCTACAGCCTCTCTGGGGCCAACGTCCTGACTTTC. Translated: CASSRYSLSGANVLTF.

This sequence joins TRBV7-3 and TRBJ1-3; D is ambiguous. Germline V CDR1 and CDR2: SGHTA, FQGTGA. The CDR3 runs to 13 residues. Trimming cost V 3 bases and J 9 bases, with 12 bases left between them. In DNA, the CDR3 is TGTGCCAGCAGCTTTCATCAGGACTCCACCATATATTTT. Amino acid sequence: CASSFHQDSTIYF. Based on the CDR3 plus reference TRBV7-3 and TRBJ1-3, the full variable domain is GAGVSQTPSNKVTEKGKYVELRCDPISGHTALYWYRQSLGQGPEFLIYFQGTGAADDSGLPNDRFFAVRPEGSVSTLKIQRTERGDSAVYLCASSFHQDSTIYFGEGSWLTVV.

The chain links TRBV9 to TRBJ1-2; 8 positions agree with TRBD1. Germline V lookup: CDR1 SGDLS, CDR2 YYNGEE. This CDR3 comprises 15 residues. V trimming: 3 bases; J trimming: 4 bases; junction bases outside the gene matches: 8. The CDR3 is CASSGQQGVGYGYTF. The DNA of the CDR3 is TGTGCCAGCAGCGGTCAACAGGGGGTTGGCTATGGCTACACCTTC.

The rearrangement joins TRBV7-9 to TRBJ2-1; the match to TRBD1 covers 10 bases. The CDR3 contains 14 residues. Trimming removed 1 base from V and 9 bases from J; junction bases left unmatched: 3. Germline CDR1 is SEHNR and CDR2 is FQNEAQ (reference sequence). The CDR3 DNA follows: TGTGCCAGCAGCTTAGGACAGGGGGCCGGTGAGCAGTTCTTC. Amino acids: CASSLGQGAGEQFF.

The rearrangement joins TRBV28 to TRBJ1-2; D is possibly TRBD1 (5 bases). CDR1 is MDHEN, CDR2 SYDVKM, per germline. The CDR3 spans 13 residues. V lost 6 bases and J 5 bases, leaving 13 bases between the germline ends. The CDR3 nucleotides read TGTGCCAGCAGCGACCCGACAGCTTATGGCTACACCTTC. Its translation is CASSDPTAYGYTF.

This chain links TRBV5-4 with TRBJ2-5, with D maybe TRBD2 (5 bases). The CDR3 spans 14 residues. CDR1 SGHNT and CDR2 YYREEE come from the germline V gene (reference sequence). V was trimmed by 0 bases and J by 5 bases, leaving 11 bases between them. For the CDR3, the DNA is TGTGCCAGCAGCTTGGCCGAGGGTCAGGAGACCCAGTACTTC. Its protein is CASSLAEGQETQYF.

This clone was picked up one time. The chain carries TRBV27 and TRBJ2-6, with a tentative D call TRBD2 (5 bases). Trimming removed 5 bases at V and 0 bases at J, with 5 bases between. This CDR3 region has 14 residues. Germline CDR1 reads MNHEY; CDR2 reads SMNVEV (reference sequence). Written as DNA, the CDR3 is TGTGCCAGCAGTGACTACTCTGGGGCCAACGTCCTGACTTTC. It yields the protein CASSDYSGANVLTF.

The chain carries TRBV5-1 and TRBJ2-1; 15 nucleotides agree with TRBD2. Germline CDR1 SGHRS, CDR2 YFSETQ. The CDR3 has 21 amino acids. The V gene end was trimmed by 1 base and the J gene end by 7 bases; junction bases not matched to a gene: 18. The CDR3: CASSLPKRTSGRALGLNEQFF. CDR3 coding DNA: TGCGCCAGCAGCTTGCCTAAGAGGACTAGCGGGAGGGCCCTTGGTTTGAATGAGCAGTTCTTC.